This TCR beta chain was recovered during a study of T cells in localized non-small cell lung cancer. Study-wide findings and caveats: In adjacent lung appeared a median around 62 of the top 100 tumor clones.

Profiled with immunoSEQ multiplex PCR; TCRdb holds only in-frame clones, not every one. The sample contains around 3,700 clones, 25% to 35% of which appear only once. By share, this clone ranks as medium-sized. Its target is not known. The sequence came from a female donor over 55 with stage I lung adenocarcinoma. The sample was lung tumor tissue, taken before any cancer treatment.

CDR3 in DNA: TGTGCCAGCAGCTTAGTCGGGTTACCTGGGGCCAACGTCCTGACTTTC. It translates to CASSLVGLPGANVLTF. This rearrangement joins TRBV11-3 to TRBJ2-6; D is undetermined. The germline V and J ends were trimmed by 1 base and 2 bases, with 9 bases remaining between them. Germline V CDR1 and CDR2: SGHNT, YENEEA. This CDR3 is 16 amino acids long.